The 11 T cell receptor beta chains below all came from one sample that was sequenced in a study of T cell changes during pregnancy in multiple sclerosis. Assay used: immunoSEQ multiplex PCR; TCRdb lists only in-frame clones, some missing. The sample holds 38,000 or so clones, about nine tenths seen once. The source material was CD4+ T cells from peripheral blood mononuclear cells, sampled in the third trimester of pregnancy. The source is a female donor with multiple sclerosis, enrolled in a pregnancy study.

The chain has TRBV2 and TRBJ2-6, with unresolved D. CDR1 and CDR2 from the germline V gene are SNHLY and FYNNEI. The length of the CDR3 is 14 residues. V was pared by 5 bases and J by 0 bases, with 5 bases between. The CDR3 DNA follows: TGTGCCAGCAGTTACATCTCTGGGGCCAACGTCCTGACTTTC. Translating it yields CASSYISGANVLTF.

J is TRBJ2-5 and V is TRBV5-1; TRBD2 matches 7 bases. The CDR3 has 15 amino acids. The J segment lost 4 bases and the V segment lost 1 base, leaving 7 bases of the junction unmatched. Germline assignment: CDR1 SGHRS and CDR2 YFSETQ. The CDR3 nucleotides are TGCGCCAGCAGCTTGACGGCGGGGGAGAGAGAGACCCAGTACTTC. Protein product: CASSLTAGERETQYF. Combining the CDR3 with reference TRBV5-1 and TRBJ2-5 gives the whole variable domain KAGVTQTPRYLIKTRGQQVTLSCSPISGHRSVSWYQQTPGQGLQFLFEYFSETQRNKGNFPGRFSGRQFSNSRSEMNVSTLELGDSALYLCASSLTAGERETQYFGPGTRLLVL.

This chain links TRBV6-5 with TRBJ1-1, with 8 bases matching TRBD1. Per the germline V gene, CDR1 is MNHEY and CDR2 is SVGAGI. This CDR3 spans 13 amino acids. J gave up 1 base and V 7 bases, and 2 bases lay outside the gene matches. In nucleotides, the CDR3 is TGTGCCAGCAAAGGACAGGGGAACACTGAAGCTTTCTTT. Its protein is CASKGQGNTEAFF.

The chain joins TRBV27 to TRBJ2-3, with 12 bases that match TRBD2. V shed 6 bases and J 7 bases; nucleotides not matched to a gene: 14. The CDR3 extends over 17 amino acids. The germline gives CDR1 MNHEY, CDR2 SMNVEV (reference sequence). The CDR3 bases are TGTGCCAGCAGCAAAACCCCCAGGACTAGCGGGATGTATACGCAGTATTTT. Encoded protein: CASSKTPRTSGMYTQYF.

V is TRBV9 and J is TRBJ2-3; TRBD1 is a possible D gene (5 bases). V shed 0 bases and J shed 1 base, with 12 bases lying between them. The CDR3 totals 16 residues. Per the germline V gene, CDR1 is SGDLS and CDR2 is YYNGEE. This chain's CDR3 is CASSVERGSGTDTQYF. The DNA for the CDR3 is TGTGCCAGCAGCGTAGAAAGGGGCTCGGGCACAGATACGCAGTATTTT.

The chain recombines TRBV19 with TRBJ2-1; 8 positions match TRBD2. The CDR3 spans 15 residues. Germline V gene data show CDR1 as LNHDA and CDR2 as SQIVND (reference sequence). V was clipped by 9 bases and J by 3 bases; unmatched bases: 10. This chain's CDR3 is CASASSGTFYNEQFF. The CDR3 DNA reads TGTGCCAGCGCAAGTAGCGGGACCTTCTACAATGAGCAGTTCTTC.

This clone is categorized as medium-sized. The DNA of the CDR3 is TGTGCCTGGAGTGCCCTGGGGCGGGGCACTGAAGCTTTCTTT. Amino acid sequence: CAWSALGRGTEAFF. The chain combines TRBV30 with TRBJ1-1; perhaps TRBD1 as D (5 bases). The germline V gene encodes CDR1 GTSNPN and CDR2 SVGIG (reference sequence). This CDR3 region has 14 residues. Trimming cost V 1 base and J 4 bases, with 13 bases left between them.

V gene TRBV10-3 combines with J gene TRBJ2-3, with D possibly being TRBD2 (5 bases). The CDR3 is 12 amino acids. V gave up 8 bases and J gave up 3 bases, with 9 bases separating them. The V gene's germline CDR1 is ENHRY and CDR2 SYGVKD. CDR3 sequence (DNA): TGTGCCATCGGAGGAGTGACAGATACGCAGTATTTT. Translated: CAIGGVTDTQYF.

The count of this clone is one. This chain links TRBV19 with TRBJ2-3; 14 bases are shared with TRBD2. Germline lookup yields CDR1 LNHDA and CDR2 SQIVND (reference sequence). J lost 1 base, V lost 6 bases, and 12 bases had no gene match. The length of the CDR3 is 19 residues. The CDR3 bases are TGTGCCAGTAGCCTGACCGGGACTAGCGGGGGCGGAGGCACAGATACGCAGTATTTT. Its protein product is CASSLTGTSGGGGTDTQYF.

This chain connects TRBV11-1 to TRBJ2-7; a possible D gene is TRBD2 (7 bases). The CDR3 runs 15 residues. The germline CDR1 and CDR2 sequences are SGHAT and FQDESV (reference sequence). Trimming removed 1 base at V and 0 bases at J, with 10 bases between. The CDR3, as DNA: TGTGCCAGCAGCTTAGAGGGGGGGCCCTCCTACGAGCAGTACTTC. Protein sequence: CASSLEGGPSYEQYF.

The sample holds one count of this clone. The chain couples TRBV2 to TRBJ2-5; D may be TRBD2 (6 bases). Germline CDR1 and CDR2: SNHLY and FYNNEI. The V gene lost 8 bases and the J gene lost 1 base, with 11 bases spanning the gap. There are 13 residues in the CDR3. The CDR3 coding sequence is TGTGCCAGCCACGGGACTTTCCAAGAGACCCAGTACTTC. Protein product: CASHGTFQETQYF.